This T cell receptor beta chain was observed in a study of T cells in tumors after PD-1 blockade. The overall study: Each patient got pembrolizumab 200 mg every 3 weeks or cemiplimab 350 mg every 2 weeks.

Germline V gene sequence: CDR1 GTSNPN, CDR2 SVGIG (reference sequence). The CDR3 is 16 amino acids. With 3 bases clipped from V and 3 bases from J, the junction kept 2 bases outside the gene matches. Generated by immunoSEQ multiplex PCR, the TCRdb table keeps only in-frame clones and is missing some. The data show around 50,000 clones, with around 80% seen just once and 8% to 10% held by the top ten. Sequenced material: PBMCs, taken before anti-PD-1 therapy. V gene TRBV30 combines with J gene TRBJ2-2; 15 nucleotides agree with TRBD2. This clonotype was sampled from a human donor with advanced basal cell or squamous cell carcinoma (not recorded which). The chain's CDR3 is CAWRGLAGGDTGELFF. The DNA for the CDR3 is TGTGCCTGGAGAGGACTAGCGGGAGGGGACACCGGGGAGCTGTTTTTT.